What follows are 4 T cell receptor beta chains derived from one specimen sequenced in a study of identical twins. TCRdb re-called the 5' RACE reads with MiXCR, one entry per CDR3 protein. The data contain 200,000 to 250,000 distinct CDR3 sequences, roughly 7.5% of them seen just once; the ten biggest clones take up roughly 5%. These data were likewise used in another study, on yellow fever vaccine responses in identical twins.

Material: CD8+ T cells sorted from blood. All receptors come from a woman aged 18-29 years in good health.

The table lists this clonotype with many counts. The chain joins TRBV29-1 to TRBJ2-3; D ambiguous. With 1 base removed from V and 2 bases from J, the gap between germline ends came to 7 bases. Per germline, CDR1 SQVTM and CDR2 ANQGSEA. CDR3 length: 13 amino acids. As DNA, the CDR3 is TGCAGCGTTGAAGTCGGGTACACAGATACGCAGTATTTT. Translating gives CSVEVGYTDTQYF.

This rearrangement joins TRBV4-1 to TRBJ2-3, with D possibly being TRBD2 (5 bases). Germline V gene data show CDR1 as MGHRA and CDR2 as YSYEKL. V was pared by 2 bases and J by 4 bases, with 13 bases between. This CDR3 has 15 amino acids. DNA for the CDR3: TGCGCCAGCAGCCAAAGTGTCATGGGAGCAGATACGCAGTATTTT. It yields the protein CASSQSVMGADTQYF.

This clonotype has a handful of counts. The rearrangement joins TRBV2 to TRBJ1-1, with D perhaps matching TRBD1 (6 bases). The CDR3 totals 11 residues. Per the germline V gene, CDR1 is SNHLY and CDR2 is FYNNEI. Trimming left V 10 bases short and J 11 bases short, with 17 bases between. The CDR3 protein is CATNHRVGAFF. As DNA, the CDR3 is TGTGCCACCAACCACAGGGTTGGCGCTTTCTTT.

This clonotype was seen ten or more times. In DNA, the CDR3 is TGTGCCAGCAGTGGGACTACCTACAATGAGCAGTTCTTC. Protein sequence: CASSGTTYNEQFF. The chain links TRBV2 to TRBJ2-1, with a possible D match to TRBD2 (6 bases). The CDR3 loop spans 13 amino acids. Germline assignment: CDR1 SNHLY and CDR2 FYNNEI. The ends were cut back, 4 bases at V and 2 bases at J, with 6 bases in the middle.